One and the same sample provided the 7 T cell receptor beta chains below, sequenced in a study of Ad26.COV2.S vaccination and SARS-CoV-2 variants (dated by TCRdb to the early 2020s). The library was made by the immunoSEQ multiplex PCR assay. The table comes from immuneACCESS by way of TCRdb, which keeps in-frame sequences with V and J called. Part of the clones is missing from these tables; in studies checked, under half for an unresolved V gene and the rest for unknown reasons. This sample lists hundreds of thousands of clones; around 90% were detected once. Of the sample, around 3.7% is held by the ten largest clones. Explained via the paper, the treatment or condition label denotes: roughly 19 received Ad26.COV2.S at low or high dose, single or two shots; roughly 5 received placebo; per-sample allocation not given. For vaccine and placebo recipients, the sequenced repertoires came from samples collected on day 63 after the first injection.

The source material was peripheral blood, sampled in a trial of Ad26.COV2.S vaccine versus placebo. The receptors were sampled from a person aged 18-65 years who received the Ad26.COV2.S COVID-19 vaccine or a placebo.

The V call is TRBV7-2, the J call TRBJ1-4; D is ambiguous. Germline CDR1 SGHTA, CDR2 FQGNSA. V lost 0 bases to trimming and J lost 5 bases, with 10 bases between them. The CDR3 is made up of 15 amino acids. The CDR3 region is CASSLANRLNEKLFF. The CDR3 DNA reads TGTGCCAGCAGCTTAGCGAACAGATTAAATGAAAAACTGTTTTTT. Looking up the rest from reference TRBV7-2 and TRBJ1-4 gives the full variable domain: GAGVSQSPSNKVTEKGKDVELRCDPISGHTALYWYRQSLGQGLEFLIYFQGNSAPDKSGLPSDRFSAERTGGSVSTLTIQRTQQEDSAVYLCASSLANRLNEKLFFGSGTQLSVL.

This clone has a handful of counts. The J gene is TRBJ2-5, the V gene TRBV7-9; D gene uncertain. Germline V gene data show CDR1 as SEHNR and CDR2 as FQNEAQ (reference sequence). The V end lost 2 bases, the J end lost 1 base, and 8 bases lay between the germline ends. This CDR3 comprises 14 residues. The CDR3, as DNA: TGTGCCAGCAGCTTATTGGGATTCCAAGAGACCCAGTACTTC. Translating gives CASSLLGFQETQYF. The full variable domain, completed using reference TRBV7-9 and TRBJ2-5, is DTGVSQNPRHKITKRGQNVTFRCDPISEHNRLYWYRQTLGQGPEFLTYFQNEAQLEKSRLLSDRFSAERPKGSFSTLEIQRTEQGDSAMYLCASSLLGFQETQYFGPGTRLLVL.

The J gene is TRBJ1-5, the V gene TRBV19; D remains unclear. In germline, CDR1 is LNHDA, CDR2 SQIVND (reference sequence). Trimming took 8 bases from V and 1 from J, leaving 9 bases between them. The CDR3 covers 13 residues. DNA for the CDR3: TGTGCCAGTTCTTATGGGAGCAATCAGCCCCAGCATTTT. Protein product: CASSYGSNQPQHF.

The chain couples TRBV27 to TRBJ2-7, with TRBD1 matching 10 bases. J gave up 4 bases and V 6 bases, and 3 bases lay outside the gene matches. CDR3 length equals 13 residues. From germline, CDR1 is MNHEY and CDR2 SMNVEV (reference sequence). The CDR3 DNA follows: TGTGCCAGCAGCAGACAGGGGGCTTACGAGCAGTACTTC. It yields the protein CASSRQGAYEQYF.

A few counts support this clone. This chain connects TRBV27 to TRBJ1-5; D possibly corresponds to TRBD1 (6 bases). The V end was cut by 6 bases, the J end by 0 bases, with 24 bases between. The CDR3 loop spans 19 amino acids. Germline V gene lookup returns CDR1 MNHEY and CDR2 SMNVEV (reference sequence). The CDR3 DNA sequence: TGTGCCAGCAGATCCTCGACAGGACCATTGCGGGATAGCAATCAGCCCCAGCATTTT. This translates into CASRSSTGPLRDSNQPQHF.

There are a few counts of this clone. The V call is TRBV18, the J call TRBJ1-1, with no clear D. This CDR3 region has 13 residues. The germline V gene encodes CDR1 KGHSH and CDR2 LQKENI. V gave up 3 bases and J gave up 5 bases, with 10 bases separating them. CDR3 sequence (DNA): TGTGCCAGCTCACCCGTGAGAGGGACTGAAGCTTTCTTT. Translation gives CASSPVRGTEAFF.

The rearrangement links TRBV4-3 to TRBJ1-1; no clear D gene. Trimming left V 4 bases short and J 0 bases short, with 9 bases between. Germline V gene lookup returns CDR1 LGHNA and CDR2 YSLEER. The CDR3 has 14 amino acids. The CDR3 reads CASSLGTMNTEAFF. CDR3 DNA sequence: TGCGCCAGCAGCCTCGGAACCATGAACACTGAAGCTTTCTTT.